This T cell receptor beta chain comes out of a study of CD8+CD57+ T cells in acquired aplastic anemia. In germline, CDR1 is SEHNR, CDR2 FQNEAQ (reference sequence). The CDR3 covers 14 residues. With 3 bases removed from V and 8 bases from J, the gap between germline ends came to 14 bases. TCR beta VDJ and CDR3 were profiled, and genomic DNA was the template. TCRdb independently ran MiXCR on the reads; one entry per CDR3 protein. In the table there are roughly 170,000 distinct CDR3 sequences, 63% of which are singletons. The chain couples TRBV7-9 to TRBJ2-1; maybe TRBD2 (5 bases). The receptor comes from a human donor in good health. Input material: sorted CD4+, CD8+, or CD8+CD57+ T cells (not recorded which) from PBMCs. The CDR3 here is CASSFRTGEYEQFF. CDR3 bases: TGTGCCAGCAGCTTCAGGACTGGTGAATATGAGCAGTTCTTC.